Listed here are 16 T cell receptor beta chains from one sample, sequenced in a study of spatial heterogeneity in lung cancer. Described time point: sample taken at primary tumor resection. Tumor, nontumor lung or frozen PBMC supplied whole RNA that was sequenced unsorted. TCRdb independently ran MiXCR on the 5' RACE reads; one entry per CDR3 protein. The sample shows 26,000 or so distinct CDR3 sequences, around 8.4% of them seen only once. Here the sequenced sample was PBMCs, taken at surgery. These receptor sequences come from a female donor with early-stage non-small cell lung cancer.

This clonotype was counted many times. The V call is TRBV18, the J call TRBJ1-2; 10 bases are a match to TRBD1. This CDR3 spans 14 amino acids. The germline gives CDR1 KGHSH, CDR2 LQKENI. V gave up 3 bases and J gave up 4 bases; unmatched junction bases: 2. CDR3 DNA: TGTGCCAGCTCACCCGGGACAGGGGTCTATGGCTACACCTTC. This translates into CASSPGTGVYGYTF.

The V gene is TRBV29-1, the J gene TRBJ1-1; D gene ambiguous. The CDR3 has 9 residues. Germline assignment: CDR1 SQVTM and CDR2 ANQGSEA. Trimming shortened V by 7 bases and J by 11 bases, and 11 bases separated the two germline ends. CDR3 loop: CSAGLPAFF. In nucleotides, the CDR3 is TGCAGCGCCGGGCTTCCCGCTTTCTTT.

The rearrangement joins TRBV20-1 to TRBJ2-3; D gene ambiguous. V was clipped by 0 bases and J by 6 bases, with 10 bases between them. The CDR3 length is 13 residues. Germline loops: CDR1 DFQATT, CDR2 SNEGSKA (reference sequence). The CDR3 DNA reads TGCAGTGCTAGAGATAACAGCTTGGATACGCAGTATTTT. Protein sequence: CSARDNSLDTQYF.

This clonotype was observed at least ten times. V usage is TRBV27 and J usage is TRBJ2-1, with D unresolved. The CDR3 contains 12 residues. The germline V gene encodes CDR1 MNHEY and CDR2 SMNVEV (reference sequence). V shed 3 bases and J shed 7 bases, with 7 bases lying between them. The CDR3 DNA follows: TGTGCCAGCAGTTTCGTCGGGAATGAGCAGTTCTTC. Translated, it gives CASSFVGNEQFF.

In its sample, this clonotype was seen many times. This sequence joins TRBV27 and TRBJ2-3; the D is unclear. The CDR3 runs 14 residues. V was pared by 4 bases and J by 5 bases, with 13 bases between. Germline CDR1 is MNHEY and CDR2 is SMNVEV (reference sequence). The CDR3 loop reads CASSSGTWGDTQYF. The CDR3, as DNA: TGTGCCAGCAGTTCAGGCACTTGGGGAGATACGCAGTATTTT.

This clonotype is a singleton in its sample. A much larger clone differs by one base, so this may be a read error. This chain joins TRBV20-1 and TRBJ1-5, with D perhaps matching TRBD1 (6 bases). The V end was cut by 8 bases, the J end by 0 bases, with 17 bases between. Per germline, CDR1 DFQATT and CDR2 SNEGSKA (reference sequence). This CDR3 is 15 amino acids long. The CDR3 protein is CSTGYGTTSNQPQHF. CDR3 bases: TGCAGTACGGGCTACGGGACAACTAGCAATCAGCCCCAGCATTTT.

There are many counts of this clonotype. The chain carries TRBV27 and TRBJ2-3; 14 positions agree with TRBD2. The CDR3 is 18 amino acids. The germline CDR1 and CDR2 sequences are MNHEY and SMNVEV (reference sequence). V was clipped by 5 bases and J by 4 bases; unmatched bases: 11. The CDR3 protein is CASSAETSGRAVSDTQYF. For the CDR3, the DNA is TGTGCCAGCAGTGCCGAGACTAGCGGGAGGGCCGTCTCAGATACGCAGTATTTT.

The rearrangement uses TRBV7-3 and TRBJ1-6, with 9 bases matching TRBD1. Germline V gene data show CDR1 as SGHTA and CDR2 as FQGTGA. The trim removed 3 bases at V and 9 bases at J, leaving 6 bases unmatched. This CDR3 contains 15 residues. The DNA of the CDR3 is TGTGCCAGCAGCTTTTCCGGGACAGGGAGTTCACCCCTCCACTTT. Translating gives CASSFSGTGSSPLHF.

The chain carries TRBV5-1 and TRBJ2-5, with no clear D. CDR3 size: 13 residues. Trimming cost V 2 bases and J 1 base, with 6 bases left between them. The germline V gene has CDR1 SGHRS and CDR2 YFSETQ. The CDR3 DNA sequence: TGCGCCAGCAGCTTTTCTACCCAAGAGACCCAGTACTTC. As protein: CASSFSTQETQYF.

J is TRBJ2-3 and V is TRBV7-6, with 8 nucleotides matching TRBD2. Looked up from germline, CDR1 is SGHVS and CDR2 is FNYEAQ. With 5 bases clipped from V and 2 bases from J, the junction kept 9 bases outside the gene matches. The CDR3 runs to 16 residues. The CDR3, as DNA: TGTGCCAGCAGCCCAAGCGGGAGTCTCCCCACAGATACGCAGTATTTT. Translation: CASSPSGSLPTDTQYF.

This clonotype occurred many times. The rearrangement joins TRBV18 to TRBJ2-7, with a tentative D call TRBD1 (5 bases). Per germline, CDR1 KGHSH and CDR2 LQKENI. The ends were cut back, 3 bases at V and 6 bases at J, with 12 bases in the middle. The CDR3 consists of 13 residues. As DNA, the CDR3 is TGTGCCAGCTCACCGTCGCTCCAGGGCGAGCAGTACGTC. Its translation: CASSPSLQGEQYV.

V is TRBV25-1 and J is TRBJ2-1; D is unclear. Germline-derived CDR1 and CDR2 are MGHDK and SYGVNS. CDR3 length: 12 residues. V lost 5 bases and J 6 bases, leaving 8 bases between the germline ends. CDR3 coding DNA: TGTGCCAGCAGTCCTCGGGCCAATGAGCAGTTCTTC. It encodes CASSPRANEQFF.

This clonotype occurred many times. The chain recombines TRBV18 with TRBJ1-1; the D is unclear. The V gene's germline CDR1 is KGHSH and CDR2 LQKENI. V was pared by 6 bases and J by 4 bases, with 12 bases between. The CDR3 consists of 13 residues. The CDR3, as DNA: TGTGCCAGCTCTGACCGTCCGGGCACTGAAGCTTTCTTT. It translates to CASSDRPGTEAFF.

This chain uses TRBV5-4 with TRBJ2-7; perhaps D is TRBD1 or TRBD2 (6 bases each). CDR3 size: 14 residues. The V gene lost 4 bases and the J gene lost 1 base, with 12 bases spanning the gap. Germline values: CDR1 SGHNT, CDR2 YYREEE (reference sequence). The CDR3 DNA sequence: TGTGCCAGCAGCGGGCGGGACACTTCCTACGAGCAGTACTTC. Protein: CASSGRDTSYEQYF.

This clonotype was seen a handful of times. The V and J genes are TRBV7-2 and TRBJ2-1; 12 bases map to TRBD2. The germline V gene has CDR1 SGHTA and CDR2 FQGNSA. This CDR3 is 16 amino acids long. The J segment lost 9 bases and the V segment lost 4 bases, leaving 10 bases of the junction unmatched. CDR3 in amino acids: CASSSSSGRASGEQFF. CDR3 in DNA: TGTGCCAGCAGCTCCTCTAGCGGGAGGGCCAGCGGTGAGCAGTTCTTC.

The chain combines TRBV19 with TRBJ2-2; 7 nucleotides match TRBD1. Trimming took 6 bases from V and 6 from J; bases not matched to a gene: 10. In germline, CDR1 is LNHDA, CDR2 SQIVND (reference sequence). CDR3 length equals 15 residues. In DNA, the CDR3 is TGTGCCAGTAGACCGGGACAGAGGACATCCGGGGAGCTGTTTTTT. This sequence encodes CASRPGQRTSGELFF. Full variable domain (rest looked up from reference TRBV19 and TRBJ2-2): DGGITQSPKYLFRKEGQNVTLSCEQNLNHDAMYWYRQDPGQGLRLIYYSQIVNDFQKGDIAEGYSVSREKKESFPLTVTSAQKNPTAFYLCASRPGQRTSGELFFGEGSRLTVL.